These 26 T cell receptor beta chains were all obtained from the same sample, sequenced in a study of neurological immune-mediated disorders. TCRdb analysed the 5' RACE reads with MiXCR anew, one entry per CDR3 protein. The repertoire holds 33,000 or so distinct CDR3 sequences, with around 7.8% as singletons. The sequenced material came from PBMCs. Every receptor here comes from a woman between 35 and 50 years old in good health.

This clonotype has a count of ten or more. As DNA, the CDR3 is TGTGCCAGCACCGAGACAGGGGGCGCCCACCGTGAAGCTTTCTTT. This translates into CASTETGGAHREAFF. This chain uses TRBV12-3 or TRBV12-4 with TRBJ1-1; 10 nucleotides align to TRBD1. CDR3 size: 15 residues. Germline trimming cut 7 bases from V and 7 bases from J; bases unmatched to any gene: 12.

There are many counts of this clonotype. The chain couples TRBV20-1 to TRBJ1-1; 7 bases are shared with TRBD1. The ends lost 6 bases at V and 0 bases at J; junction bases unmatched: 4. The germline CDR1 and CDR2 sequences are DFQATT and SNEGSKA (reference sequence). The CDR3 consists of 13 residues. The CDR3 DNA reads TGCAGTGCCGAACAGGGGTTGAACACTGAAGCTTTCTTT. As protein: CSAEQGLNTEAFF.

This clonotype was seen at least ten times. V gene TRBV3-1 combines with J gene TRBJ2-4; perhaps TRBD2 as D (6 bases). The CDR3 is made up of 15 amino acids. Trimming took 4 bases from V and 6 from J, leaving 16 bases between them. In germline, CDR1 is LGHDT, CDR2 YNNKEL (reference sequence). The CDR3 bases are TGTGCCAGCAGCCCCACGTGGGAGCGGGTAAACATTCAGTACTTC. Translation: CASSPTWERVNIQYF. Complete variable domain (other parts from reference TRBV3-1 and TRBJ2-4): DTAVSQTPKYLVTQMGNDKSIKCEQNLGHDTMYWYKQDSKKFLKIMFSYNNKELIINETVPNRFSPKSPDKAHLNLHINSLELGDSAVYFCASSPTWERVNIQYFGAGTRLSVL.

This clonotype was picked up many times. The chain couples TRBV19 to TRBJ2-2; 9 bases are shared with TRBD1. Per germline, CDR1 LNHDA and CDR2 SQIVND (reference sequence). V shed 5 bases, J shed 1 base, and the junction held 5 bases outside the gene matches. The CDR3 runs 16 residues. The chain's CDR3 is CASSAMDRGNTGELFF. Here the CDR3 DNA reads TGTGCCAGTAGTGCCATGGACAGGGGGAACACCGGGGAGCTGTTTTTT.

This clonotype turned up a few times. V gene TRBV12-3 or TRBV12-4 combines with J gene TRBJ2-1, with D perhaps TRBD1 (5 bases). The CDR3 runs to 13 residues. V lost 7 bases and J 10 bases, leaving 17 bases between the germline ends. The CDR3 region is CASTKGEFNEQFF. CDR3 DNA sequence: TGTGCCAGCACAAAAGGGGAATTCAACGAGCAGTTCTTC.

This clonotype has ten or more counts. The V gene is TRBV11-2, the J gene TRBJ1-2, with no clear D. Germline V lookup: CDR1 SGHAT, CDR2 FQNNGV. V gave up 5 bases and J gave up 6 bases, with 13 bases separating them. This CDR3 has 13 amino acids. This CDR3 is CASSGTGYNGYTF. The CDR3 DNA is TGTGCCAGCAGCGGAACCGGGTATAATGGCTACACCTTC.

This clonotype has a count of ten or more. The chain recombines TRBV24-1 with TRBJ2-2; TRBD1 matches at 9 bases. The ends lost 4 bases at V and 3 bases at J; junction bases unmatched: 8. The CDR3 consists of 17 residues. The V gene's germline CDR1 is KGHDR and CDR2 SFDVKD. Written as DNA, the CDR3 is TGTGCCACCAGTGACAGAAAGGGACAGGGATACACCGGGGAGCTGTTTTTT. It encodes CATSDRKGQGYTGELFF.

The table lists this clonotype with many counts. V usage is TRBV6-5 and J usage is TRBJ2-7; D not certain. The CDR3 consists of 15 residues. Germline assignment: CDR1 MNHEY and CDR2 SVGAGI. Trimming pared 0 bases from V and 1 base from J, leaving 10 bases between. The CDR3 is CASSYSVSGSYEQYV. The CDR3 region has the DNA TGTGCCAGCAGTTACTCGGTCTCCGGGTCCTACGAGCAGTACGTC.

This clonotype was counted many times. The CDR3: CASRVSYEQYF. DNA for the CDR3: TGTGCCTCTAGGGTTTCCTACGAGCAGTACTTC. This chain connects TRBV28 to TRBJ2-7; D remains unclear. CDR3 length: 11 residues. CDR1 MDHEN and CDR2 SYDVKM come from the germline V gene. V lost 11 bases to trimming and J lost 1 base, with 9 bases between them.

This clonotype has ten or more counts. This rearrangement joins TRBV18 to TRBJ2-2; D is undetermined. Germline V gene lookup returns CDR1 KGHSH and CDR2 LQKENI. V lost 2 bases, J lost 2 bases, and 9 bases lay in between. CDR3 length: 15 amino acids. The CDR3 DNA follows: TGTGCCAGCTCACCAAGGGCAGATAACACCGGGGAGCTGTTTTTT. This codes for CASSPRADNTGELFF.

The CDR3, as DNA: TGTGCCAGCAGCCCCTCTAGCGGGTACAATGAGCAGTTCTTC. This encodes CASSPSSGYNEQFF. The rearrangement joins TRBV7-9 to TRBJ2-1, with 8 nucleotides matching TRBD2. The trim removed 5 bases at V and 4 bases at J, leaving 4 bases unmatched. The CDR3 contains 14 residues. Germline V lookup: CDR1 SEHNR, CDR2 FQNEAQ (reference sequence).

The chain is built from TRBV5-1 and TRBJ1-1; D possibly corresponds to TRBD1 (5 bases). Trimming left V 0 bases short and J 8 bases short, with 23 bases between. This CDR3 contains 17 residues. Germline lookup yields CDR1 SGHRS and CDR2 YFSETQ. CDR3 in amino acids: CASSLARWEGTQEEAFF. CDR3 nucleotides: TGCGCCAGCAGCTTGGCCCGCTGGGAGGGGACCCAAGAGGAAGCTTTCTTT.

This clonotype was counted many times. The chain joins TRBV18 to TRBJ2-1, with D uncertain. Trimming removed 6 bases from V and 7 bases from J, with 16 bases in between. Germline loops: CDR1 KGHSH, CDR2 LQKENI. The length of the CDR3 is 14 residues. CDR3 in DNA: TGTGCCAGCTCCCCATTGCAGGCTCTGAATGAGCAGTTCTTC. Translation gives CASSPLQALNEQFF.

This clonotype has ten or more counts. The rearrangement uses TRBV6-2 or TRBV6-3 and TRBJ2-5; a possible D gene is TRBD2 (5 bases). There are 14 residues in the CDR3. Deletions cut 5 bases from V and 0 bases from J, with 10 bases between. Per germline, CDR1 MNHEY and CDR2 SVGEGT. The CDR3 region is CASSRSGNQETQYF. In DNA, the CDR3 is TGTGCCAGCAGTCGATCGGGAAACCAAGAGACCCAGTACTTC.

This clonotype has at least ten counts. This sequence joins TRBV12-3 or TRBV12-4 and TRBJ2-5, with D perhaps TRBD2 (5 bases). There are 14 residues in the CDR3. Trimming stripped 7 bases from V and 5 bases from J, with 17 bases between. The CDR3 region is CASTGSGSLETQYF. In DNA, the CDR3 is TGTGCCAGCACCGGGTCGGGGAGTTTGGAGACCCAGTACTTC.

At least ten counts were recorded for this clonotype. This chain uses TRBV20-1 with TRBJ1-2; tentative D call: TRBD1 (6 bases). Germline lookup yields CDR1 DFQATT and CDR2 SNEGSKA (reference sequence). The V end lost 2 bases, the J end lost 8 bases, and 18 bases lay between the germline ends. The CDR3 runs to 14 residues. CDR3 sequence: CSARPGGGAEGYTF. DNA of the CDR3: TGCAGTGCTAGACCCGGGGGGGGCGCGGAAGGCTACACCTTC.

This clonotype was observed many times. The J gene is TRBJ2-2, the V gene TRBV5-1; TRBD1 matches at 7 bases. Per the germline V gene, CDR1 is SGHRS and CDR2 is YFSETQ. This CDR3 comprises 15 residues. V shed 4 bases, J shed 0 bases, and the junction held 3 bases outside the gene matches. CDR3 protein: CASSRQGPNTGELFF. CDR3 sequence (DNA): TGCGCCAGCAGCCGACAGGGTCCGAACACCGGGGAGCTGTTTTTT.

Remarks on this clonotype: A much bigger clone sits one base away, suggesting this may be a read error. The rearrangement links TRBV2 to TRBJ2-5, with D perhaps matching TRBD1 or TRBD2 (6 bases each). Germline values: CDR1 SNHLY, CDR2 FYNNEI. The CDR3 is 13 amino acids. This chain's CDR3 is CASMAGDRETKYF. The CDR3 DNA sequence: TGTGCCAGCATGGCAGGGGATCGGGAGACCAAGTACTTC. The variable domain in full, completed from reference TRBV2 and TRBJ2-5, reads EPEVTQTPSHQVTQMGQEVILRCVPISNHLYFYWYRQILGQKVEFLVSFYNNEISEKSEIFDDQFSVERPDGSNFTLKIRSTKLEDSAMYFCASMAGDRETKYFGPGTRLLVL.

This clonotype occurred many times. The rearrangement links TRBV5-1 to TRBJ1-1; D is unclear. V was cut by 10 bases and J by 2 bases, with 15 bases left in between. This CDR3 has 13 residues. Germline lookup yields CDR1 SGHRS and CDR2 YFSETQ. The CDR3 sequence is CASWEGGNTEAFF. CDR3 DNA sequence: TGCGCCTCCTGGGAGGGTGGAAACACTGAAGCTTTCTTT.

The sample holds many counts of this clonotype. The chain links TRBV7-9 to TRBJ2-3, with 12 nucleotides matching TRBD2. The CDR3 has 15 residues. V gave up 5 bases and J gave up 4 bases; unmatched junction bases: 4. Germline CDR1 SEHNR, CDR2 FQNEAQ (reference sequence). The DNA for the CDR3 is TGTGCCAGCAGCAAGACTAGCGGGAGCGCAGATACGCAGTATTTT. This encodes CASSKTSGSADTQYF.

This clonotype was detected many times. This chain connects TRBV10-3 to TRBJ1-1; D is possibly TRBD1 (5 bases). V lost 2 bases and J lost 4, with 17 bases in between. Germline V gene data show CDR1 as ENHRY and CDR2 as SYGVKD. The CDR3 extends over 16 amino acids. In DNA, the CDR3 is TGTGCCATCAGTGAGGGCCCCGCAACAGGAACCACTGAAGCTTTCTTT. Its protein is CAISEGPATGTTEAFF.

Ten or more counts support this clonotype. The chain combines TRBV5-1 with TRBJ2-5; D might be TRBD2 (6 bases). Germline V gene lookup returns CDR1 SGHRS and CDR2 YFSETQ. This CDR3 region has 15 residues. Deletions cut 3 bases from V and 1 base from J, with 13 bases between. The CDR3 is CASSWAGSGQETQYF. CDR3 bases: TGCGCCAGCAGCTGGGCCGGGAGCGGCCAAGAGACCCAGTACTTC.

This clonotype has a count of ten or more. The chain combines TRBV2 with TRBJ1-1, with D perhaps TRBD1 (5 bases). The CDR3 is 14 residues long. In germline, CDR1 is SNHLY, CDR2 FYNNEI. Trimming pared 4 bases from V and 1 base from J, leaving 10 bases between. CDR3 DNA sequence: TGTGCCAGCAGTGGCGGGGCCCAGAACACTGAAGCTTTCTTT. Translated, it gives CASSGGAQNTEAFF.

The chain joins TRBV6-1 to TRBJ2-7; D assignment may be TRBD1 or TRBD2 (5 bases each). Germline V CDR1 and CDR2: MNHNS, SASEGT. The CDR3 contains 13 residues. Between the trimmed V and J ends, which lost 4 bases and 4 bases, there was a span of 11 bases. The CDR3 loop reads CASSVGEGYEQYF. In nucleotides, the CDR3 is TGTGCCAGCAGTGTCGGAGAGGGGTACGAGCAGTACTTC.

This clonotype was seen repeatedly, ten times or more. The chain joins TRBV25-1 to TRBJ1-6; D is perhaps TRBD1 (6 bases). CDR1 and CDR2 from the germline V gene are MGHDK and SYGVNS. Trimming pared 5 bases from V and 6 bases from J, leaving 11 bases between. The CDR3 totals 14 residues. CDR3: CASSSQGFNSPLHF. The CDR3 DNA reads TGTGCCAGCAGTTCCCAGGGGTTTAATTCACCCCTCCACTTT.

Concerning this clonotype itself: One end of the junction is discordant with germline, which a read error may explain. V is TRBV9 and J is TRBJ2-2, with 8 bases identical to TRBD2. The CDR3 has 15 residues. The germline gives CDR1 SGDLS, CDR2 YYNGEE. CDR3 residues: CGSSVLGGASGELFF. The CDR3, as DNA: TGTGGCAGCAGCGTACTCGGGGGGGCAAGCGGGGAGCTGTTTTTT.